This T cell receptor beta chain was found in a study of blood T cell repertoires in COVID-19. Overall study context: Acute and convalescent COVID-19 samples came from the United States, Italy and Spain.

Authors' analysis steps: Amplifying reference gene primers gave estimates of nucleated cell counts. Generated by immunoSEQ multiplex PCR, the TCRdb table keeps only in-frame clones and is missing some. V, J and clone size were drawn from that table, and D and trimming were deduced from the DNA. The sample yields 200,000 to 300,000 clones, about 93% seen once. This CDR3 has 14 amino acids. Germline V gene lookup returns CDR1 MNHEY and CDR2 SVGEGT. The V end lost 5 bases, the J end lost 2 bases, and 12 bases lay between the germline ends. Sequences were obtained from peripheral blood. The gene calls are TRBV6-2 or TRBV6-3 and TRBJ1-1; weak D call: TRBD1 (6 bases). The receptor comes from a man aged 30 to 39 with COVID-19, enrolled during active disease. The chain's CDR3 is CASSTAGANTEAFF. The CDR3 DNA reads TGTGCCAGCAGTACGGCGGGGGCCAACACTGAAGCTTTCTTT.